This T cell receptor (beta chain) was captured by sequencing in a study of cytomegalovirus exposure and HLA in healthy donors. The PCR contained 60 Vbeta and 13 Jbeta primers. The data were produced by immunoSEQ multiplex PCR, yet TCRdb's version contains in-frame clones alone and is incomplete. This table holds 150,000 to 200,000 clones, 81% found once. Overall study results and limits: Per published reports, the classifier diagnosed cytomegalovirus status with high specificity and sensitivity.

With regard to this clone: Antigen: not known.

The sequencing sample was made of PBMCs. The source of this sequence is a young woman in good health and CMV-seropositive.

The CDR3 sequence: CASKSGVYGYTF. The CDR3 DNA follows: TGTGCCAGTAAATCGGGGGTCTATGGCTACACCTTC. The genes are TRBV28 and TRBJ1-2, with D perhaps matching TRBD1 (5 bases). CDR3 length: 12 residues. CDR1 is MDHEN, CDR2 SYDVKM, per germline. The ends were cut back, 9 bases at V and 4 bases at J, with 12 bases in the middle.